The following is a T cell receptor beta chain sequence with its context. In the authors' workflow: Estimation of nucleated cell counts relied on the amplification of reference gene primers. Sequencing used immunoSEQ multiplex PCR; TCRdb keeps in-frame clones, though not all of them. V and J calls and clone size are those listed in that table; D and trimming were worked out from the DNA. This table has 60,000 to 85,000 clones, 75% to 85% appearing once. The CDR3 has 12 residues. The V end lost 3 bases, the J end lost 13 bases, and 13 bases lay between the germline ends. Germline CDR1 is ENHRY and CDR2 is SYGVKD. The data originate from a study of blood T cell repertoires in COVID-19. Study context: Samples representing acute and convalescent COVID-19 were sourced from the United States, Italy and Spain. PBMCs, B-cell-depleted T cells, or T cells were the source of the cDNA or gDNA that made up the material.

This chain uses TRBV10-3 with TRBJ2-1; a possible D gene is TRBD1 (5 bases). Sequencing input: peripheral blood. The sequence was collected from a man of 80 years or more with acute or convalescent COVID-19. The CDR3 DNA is TGTGCCATCAGTGACCAAGGCAGGGAACAGTTCTTC. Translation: CAISDQGREQFF.